This record covers a single T cell receptor beta chain. The antigen remains unidentified. This sample stems from a study of CD8 T cells in Susac syndrome. Overall study context: Eight or nine of the sequenced Susac syndrome patients were in remission, and six had active disease.

The CDR3 covers 17 residues. Germline V gives CDR1 MDHEN, CDR2 SYDVKM. V lost 9 bases, J lost 1 base, and 23 bases lay in between. Random hexamers were used to reverse transcribe the RNA input (about 0.45 to 1 ug). TCRdb re-analysed the immunoSEQ multiplex PCR reads in MiXCR, keeping a single row per CDR3 protein. The sample includes approximately 160,000 distinct CDR3 sequences, around 96% of them seen just once. Study-wide points: The authors acknowledged that their TCR sequencing and HLA analysis involved a relatively small number of individuals.

TCR beta sequences were obtained from blood CD8+ and CD4+ T cells. This TCR was recovered from a human donor with Susac syndrome. The V call is TRBV28, the J call TRBJ2-3; D might be TRBD2 (6 bases). Sequencing input: CD4+ T cells from PBMCs. CDR3 loop: CASNPAGPPGGTDTQYF. Written as DNA, the CDR3 is TGTGCCAGTAACCCTGCGGGACCTCCGGGCGGCACAGATACGCAGTATTTT.